What follows is one T cell receptor beta chain and its context. Its target is unknown. The data belong to a study of T-cell reconstitution after alpha-beta-depleted transplantation in children. Findings of the study overall: At one year after transplant, newly produced T cells mostly accounted for T-cell counts and diversity. As was reported, about two months after transplant, alpha-beta T cells came from several hundred expanded graft clones.

The library targeted TCRbeta and was prepared with unique molecular identifiers. TCRdb fed the PCR reads into MiXCR, producing one record per CDR3 protein. Of 610,000 or so distinct CDR3 sequences in the sample, 25% to 30% were seen once. Germline V gives CDR1 MGHDK, CDR2 SYGVNS. The CDR3 runs to 17 residues. V was pared by 4 bases and J by 4 bases, with 20 bases between. The chain links TRBV25-1 to TRBJ2-1; D gene uncertain. The starting material was PBMCs, obtained before TCRalphabeta/CD19-depleted stem cell transplant. The sequence was collected from a boy under three years old with Wiskott-Aldrich syndrome, due to receive a stem cell transplant. In DNA, the CDR3 is TGTGCCAGCAGTGCAGGCCTTGGGTCGGTCGGGTACAATGAGCAGTTCTTC. Its translation is CASSAGLGSVGYNEQFF.